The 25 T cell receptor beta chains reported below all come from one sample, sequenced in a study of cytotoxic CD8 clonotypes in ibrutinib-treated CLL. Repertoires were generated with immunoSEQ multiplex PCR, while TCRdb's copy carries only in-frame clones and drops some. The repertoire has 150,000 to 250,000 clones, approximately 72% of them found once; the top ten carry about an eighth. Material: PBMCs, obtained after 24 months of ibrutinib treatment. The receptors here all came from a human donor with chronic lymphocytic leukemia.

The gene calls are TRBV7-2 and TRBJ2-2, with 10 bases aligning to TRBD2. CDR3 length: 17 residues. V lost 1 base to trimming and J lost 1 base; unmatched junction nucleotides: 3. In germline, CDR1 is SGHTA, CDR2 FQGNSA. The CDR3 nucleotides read TGTGCCAGCAGCTTAGGCGCTAGCGGGAGGAACACCGGGGAGCTGTTTTTT. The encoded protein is CASSLGASGRNTGELFF. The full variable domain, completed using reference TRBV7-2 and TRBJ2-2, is GAGVSQSPSNKVTEKGKDVELRCDPISGHTALYWYRQSLGQGLEFLIYFQGNSAPDKSGLPSDRFSAERTGGSVSTLTIQRTQQEDSAVYLCASSLGASGRNTGELFFGEGSRLTVL.

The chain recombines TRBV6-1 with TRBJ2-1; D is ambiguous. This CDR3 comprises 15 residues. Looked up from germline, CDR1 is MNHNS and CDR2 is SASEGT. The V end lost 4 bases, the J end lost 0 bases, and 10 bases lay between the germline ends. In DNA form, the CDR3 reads TGTGCCAGCAGTGCCCCACCGAGCTCCTACAATGAGCAGTTCTTC. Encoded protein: CASSAPPSSYNEQFF.

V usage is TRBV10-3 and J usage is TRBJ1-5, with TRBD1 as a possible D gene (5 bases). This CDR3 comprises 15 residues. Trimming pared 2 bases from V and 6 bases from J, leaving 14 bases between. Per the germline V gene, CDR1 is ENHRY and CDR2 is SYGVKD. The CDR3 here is CAISEGTGRSQPQHF. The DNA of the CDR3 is TGTGCCATCAGTGAGGGAACAGGACGAAGTCAGCCCCAGCATTTT.

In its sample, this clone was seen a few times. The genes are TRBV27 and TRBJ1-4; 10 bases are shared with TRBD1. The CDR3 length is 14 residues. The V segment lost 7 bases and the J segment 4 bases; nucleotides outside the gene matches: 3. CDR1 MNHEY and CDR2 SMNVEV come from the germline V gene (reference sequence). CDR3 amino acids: CASTWTGGNEKLFF. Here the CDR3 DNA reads TGTGCCAGCACGTGGACAGGGGGTAATGAAAAACTGTTTTTT.

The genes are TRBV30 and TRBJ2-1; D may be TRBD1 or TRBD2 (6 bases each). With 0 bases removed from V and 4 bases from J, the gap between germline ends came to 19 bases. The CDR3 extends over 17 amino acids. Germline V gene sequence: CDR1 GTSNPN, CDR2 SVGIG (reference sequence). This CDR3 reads CAWSVVGWGASYNEQFF. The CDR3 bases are TGTGCCTGGAGTGTAGTCGGTTGGGGGGCTAGTTACAATGAGCAGTTCTTC.

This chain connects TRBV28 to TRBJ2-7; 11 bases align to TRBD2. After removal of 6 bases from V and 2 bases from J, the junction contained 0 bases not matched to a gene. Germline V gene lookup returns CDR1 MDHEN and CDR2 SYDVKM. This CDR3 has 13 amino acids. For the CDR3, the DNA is TGTGCCAGCAGGACTAGCGGGGCCTACGAGCAGTACTTC. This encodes CASRTSGAYEQYF.

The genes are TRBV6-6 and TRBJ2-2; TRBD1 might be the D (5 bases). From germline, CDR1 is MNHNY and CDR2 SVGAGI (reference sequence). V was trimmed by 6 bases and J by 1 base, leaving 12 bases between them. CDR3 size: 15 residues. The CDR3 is CASRNIDRNTGELFF. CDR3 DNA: TGTGCCAGCAGGAACATAGACAGGAACACCGGGGAGCTGTTTTTT.

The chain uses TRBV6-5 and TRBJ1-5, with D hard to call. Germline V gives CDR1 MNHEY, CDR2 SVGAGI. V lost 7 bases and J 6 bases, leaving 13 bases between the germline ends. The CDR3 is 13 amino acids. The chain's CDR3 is CASTPTLGQPQHF. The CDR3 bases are TGTGCCAGCACCCCAACTTTAGGTCAGCCCCAGCATTTT.

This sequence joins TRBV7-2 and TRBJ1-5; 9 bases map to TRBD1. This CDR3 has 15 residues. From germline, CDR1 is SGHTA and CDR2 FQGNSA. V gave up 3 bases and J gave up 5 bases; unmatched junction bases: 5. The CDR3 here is CASSLTTGGYQPQHF. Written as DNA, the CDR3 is TGTGCCAGCAGCTTGACTACAGGGGGCTATCAGCCCCAGCATTTT.

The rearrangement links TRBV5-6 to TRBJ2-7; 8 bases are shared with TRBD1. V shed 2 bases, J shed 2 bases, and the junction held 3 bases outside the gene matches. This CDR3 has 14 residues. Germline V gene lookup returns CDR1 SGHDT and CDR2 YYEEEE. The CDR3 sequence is CASSFRDRPYEQYF. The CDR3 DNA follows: TGTGCCAGCAGCTTCCGGGACAGGCCCTACGAGCAGTACTTC.

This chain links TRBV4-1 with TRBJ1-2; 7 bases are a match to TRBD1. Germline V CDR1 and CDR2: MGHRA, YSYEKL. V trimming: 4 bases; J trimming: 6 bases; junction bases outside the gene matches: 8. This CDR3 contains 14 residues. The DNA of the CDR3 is TGCGCCAGCAGCCTCCGAGACAGGGTGGATGGCTACACCTTC. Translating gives CASSLRDRVDGYTF.

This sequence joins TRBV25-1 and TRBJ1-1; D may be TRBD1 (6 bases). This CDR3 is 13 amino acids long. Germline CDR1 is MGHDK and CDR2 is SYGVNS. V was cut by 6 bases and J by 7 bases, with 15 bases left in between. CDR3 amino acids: CASSEPTGLEAFF. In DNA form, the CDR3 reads TGTGCCAGCAGCGAACCGACAGGACTTGAAGCTTTCTTT.

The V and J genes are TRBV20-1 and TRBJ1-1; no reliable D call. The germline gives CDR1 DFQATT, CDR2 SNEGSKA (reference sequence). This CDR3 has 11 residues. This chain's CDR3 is CMLAANTEAFF. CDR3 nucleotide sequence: TGCATGCTGGCGGCGAACACTGAAGCTTTCTTT.

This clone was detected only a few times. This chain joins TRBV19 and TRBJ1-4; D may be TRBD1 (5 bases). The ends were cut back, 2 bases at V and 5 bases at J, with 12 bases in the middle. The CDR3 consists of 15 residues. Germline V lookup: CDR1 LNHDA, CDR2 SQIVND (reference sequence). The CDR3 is CASSIIPWGNEKLFF. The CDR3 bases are TGTGCCAGTAGTATAATTCCCTGGGGGAATGAAAAACTGTTTTTT.

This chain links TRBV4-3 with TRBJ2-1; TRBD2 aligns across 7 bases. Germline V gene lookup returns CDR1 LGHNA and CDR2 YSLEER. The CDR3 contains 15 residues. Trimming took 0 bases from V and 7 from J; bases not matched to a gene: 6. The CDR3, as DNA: TGCGCCAGCAGCCAAGATCGGGGACTAATGAATGAGCAGTTCTTC. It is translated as CASSQDRGLMNEQFF.

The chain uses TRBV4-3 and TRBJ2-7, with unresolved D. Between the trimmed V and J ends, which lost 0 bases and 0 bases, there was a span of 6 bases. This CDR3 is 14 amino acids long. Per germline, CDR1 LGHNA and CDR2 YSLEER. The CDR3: CASSQDRPSYEQYF. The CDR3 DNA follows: TGCGCCAGCAGCCAAGACAGGCCCTCCTACGAGCAGTACTTC.

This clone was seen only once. CDR3 sequence reads: CASSSGGHSYEQYF. The CDR3, as DNA: TGTGCCAGCAGCTCTGGTGGTCACTCCTACGAGCAGTACTTC. The V and J genes are TRBV7-3 and TRBJ2-7; D gene uncertain. Trimming cost V 4 bases and J 0 bases, with 10 bases left between them. The CDR3 extends over 14 amino acids. Germline V gene data show CDR1 as SGHTA and CDR2 as FQGTGA.

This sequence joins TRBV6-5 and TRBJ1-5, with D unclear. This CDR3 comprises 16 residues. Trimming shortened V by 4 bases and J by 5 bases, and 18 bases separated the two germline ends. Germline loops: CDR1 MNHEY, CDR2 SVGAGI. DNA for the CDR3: TGTGCCAGCAGTTCGGACTCCGGCAGTACCCATCAGCCCCAGCATTTT. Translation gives CASSSDSGSTHQPQHF.

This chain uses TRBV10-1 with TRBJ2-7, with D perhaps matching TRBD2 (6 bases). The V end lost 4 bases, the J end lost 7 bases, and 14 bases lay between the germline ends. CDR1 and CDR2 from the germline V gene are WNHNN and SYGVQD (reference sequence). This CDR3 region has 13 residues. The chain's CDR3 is CASSGSWGREQYF. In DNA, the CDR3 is TGCGCCAGCAGTGGGAGTTGGGGGAGGGAGCAGTACTTC.

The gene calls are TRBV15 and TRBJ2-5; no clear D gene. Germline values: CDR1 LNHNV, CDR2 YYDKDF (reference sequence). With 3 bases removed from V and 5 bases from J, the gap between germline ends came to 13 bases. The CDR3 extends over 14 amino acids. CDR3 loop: CATSSWVSGETQYF. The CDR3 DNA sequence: TGTGCCACCAGCAGCTGGGTCTCCGGGGAGACCCAGTACTTC.

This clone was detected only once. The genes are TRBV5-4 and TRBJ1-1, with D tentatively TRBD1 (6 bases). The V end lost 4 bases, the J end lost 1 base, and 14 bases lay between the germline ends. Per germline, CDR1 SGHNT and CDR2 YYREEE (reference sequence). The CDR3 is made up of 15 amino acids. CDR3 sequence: CASSRYRDRNTEAFF. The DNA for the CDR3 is TGTGCCAGCAGCCGATACAGGGATCGGAACACTGAAGCTTTCTTT.

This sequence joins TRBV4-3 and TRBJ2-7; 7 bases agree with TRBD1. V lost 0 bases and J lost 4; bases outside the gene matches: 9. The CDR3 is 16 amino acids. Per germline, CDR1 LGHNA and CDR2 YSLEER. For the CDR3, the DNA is TGCGCCAGCAGCCAAGATCGGATTGGACAGGTTTACGAGCAGTACTTC. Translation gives CASSQDRIGQVYEQYF.

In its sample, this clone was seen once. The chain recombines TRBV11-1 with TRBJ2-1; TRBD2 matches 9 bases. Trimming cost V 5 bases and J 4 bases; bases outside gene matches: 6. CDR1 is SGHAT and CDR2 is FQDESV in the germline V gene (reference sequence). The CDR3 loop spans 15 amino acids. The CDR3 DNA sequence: TGTGCCAGCAGCCGGACTAGCGCTTCTTACAATGAGCAGTTCTTC. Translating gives CASSRTSASYNEQFF. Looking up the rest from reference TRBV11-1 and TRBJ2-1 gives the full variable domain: EAEVAQSPRYKITEKSQAVAFWCDPISGHATLYWYRQILGQGPELLVQFQDESVVDDSQLPKDRFSAERLKGVDSTLKIQPAELGDSAMYLCASSRTSASYNEQFFGPGTRLTVL.

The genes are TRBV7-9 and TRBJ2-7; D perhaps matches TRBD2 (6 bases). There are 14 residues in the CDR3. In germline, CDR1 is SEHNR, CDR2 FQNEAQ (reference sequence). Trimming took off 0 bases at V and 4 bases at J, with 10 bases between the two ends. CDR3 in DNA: TGTGCCAGCAGCTTAGCGGGAGGTGGTTACGAGCAGTACTTC. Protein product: CASSLAGGGYEQYF.

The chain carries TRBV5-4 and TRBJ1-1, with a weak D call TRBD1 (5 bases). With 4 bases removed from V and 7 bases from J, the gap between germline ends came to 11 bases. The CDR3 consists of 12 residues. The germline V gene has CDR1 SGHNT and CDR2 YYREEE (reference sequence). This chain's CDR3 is CASSPRGGEAFF. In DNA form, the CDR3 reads TGTGCCAGCAGCCCCCGGGGGGGTGAAGCTTTCTTT.